These T cell receptor beta chains were read from a single sample in a study of blood T cells in healthy people across ages. TCRdb reanalysed the 5' RACE reads using MiXCR and keeps one entry per CDR3 protein. Counted here are roughly 730,000 distinct CDR3 sequences, approximately 53% occurring once; the ten biggest clones make up roughly 26%. The sequenced sample consisted of blood. The receptor set was obtained from a man aged 35-49 years in good health. Each CDR3 is given with its conserved first and last residue. The D gene is left open where the match is weak. Where a row states a size, it is once, few, many or the class of an expanded clone; other rows omit it.

V gene	J gene	clone size	D gene	CDR3 length	CDR3 protein	CDR3 DNA
TRBV7-8	TRBJ1-2	NA	NA	14	CASSPRGDSDGYTF	TGTGCCAGCAGCCCTAGGGGGGACTCCGATGGCTACACCTTC
TRBV7-8	TRBJ1-1	many	NA	14	CASSLGDLVCGAFF	TGTGCCAGCAGCTTAGGGGACCTTGTTTGCGGGGCTTTCTTT
TRBV25-1	TRBJ2-1	NA	TRBD2	19	CASSELRGLTSGGDNEQFF	TGTGCCAGCAGTGAATTGAGGGGCTTGACTAGCGGGGGAGACAATGAGCAGTTCTTC
TRBV12-3/TRBV12-4	TRBJ1-2	NA	NA	16	CASSLSGLALNYGYTF	TGTGCCAGCAGTTTATCAGGCCTAGCGCTTAACTATGGCTACACCTTC
TRBV24-1	TRBJ2-3	few	TRBD2	17	CATSERPERDPTDTQYF	TGTGCCACCAGTGAGCGGCCTGAGCGGGACCCGACAGATACGCAGTATTTT
TRBV20-1	TRBJ2-7	many	NA	12	CSARGPRHEQYF	TGCAGTGCTAGAGGTCCCAGACACGAGCAGTACTTC
TRBV20-1	TRBJ2-7	NA	TRBD2	17	CSASNRLAGGNLYEQYF	TGCAGTGCTTCAAACCGACTAGCGGGAGGAAACCTCTACGAGCAGTACTTC
TRBV14	TRBJ1-4	NA	NA	12	CASSRELGKLFF	TGTGCCAGCAGCCGCGAGCTTGGAAAACTGTTTTTT
TRBV6-5	TRBJ2-7	once	TRBD1	15	CASSYRDSGNCEQYF	TGTGCCAGCAGTTACCGGGACAGTGGAAACTGCGAGCAGTACTTC
TRBV20-1	TRBJ2-5	few	TRBD2	16	CSARVSTSGRGETQYF	TGCAGTGCTAGAGTTTCGACTAGCGGTAGGGGAGAGACCCAGTACTTC
TRBV5-4	TRBJ1-2	NA	NA	15	CASSLGPKDLYGYTF	TGTGCCAGCAGCTTGGGCCCGAAGGATCTCTATGGCTACACCTTC
TRBV7-6	TRBJ1-2	NA	TRBD1	14	CASSALAGGLGYTF	TGTGCCAGCAGCGCTTTGGCAGGGGGCCTTGGCTACACCTTC
TRBV12-3/TRBV12-4	TRBJ2-3	NA	TRBD2	15	CASSLSGGYTDTRYF	TGTGCCAGCAGTTTAAGCGGGGGGTACACAGATACGCGGTATTTT
TRBV28	TRBJ2-7	NA	TRBD2	21	CASSLKRGPGLAGAQRYEQYF	TGTGCCAGCAGTTTAAAACGAGGACCGGGTCTAGCGGGGGCCCAGCGATACGAGCAGTACTTC
TRBV20-1	TRBJ2-2	NA	NA	12	CSATRRTGELFF	TGCAGTGCAACAAGACGAACCGGGGAGCTGTTTTTT
TRBV7-9	TRBJ2-7	NA	TRBD1	15	CASSLVQGAGGEQYF	TGTGCCAGCAGCTTGGTACAGGGGGCAGGTGGCGAGCAGTACTTC
TRBV12-3/TRBV12-4	TRBJ1-1	NA	TRBD1	14	CASTHSTGMTEAFF	TGTGCCAGCACCCACTCGACAGGGATGACTGAAGCTTTCTTT
TRBV5-1	TRBJ2-3	once	NA	16	CASSWGEAPSTDTQYF	TGCGCCAGCAGCTGGGGGGAGGCCCCTAGCACAGATACGCAGTATTTT
TRBV15	TRBJ2-7	NA	TRBD2	19	CATSRPYLAEAASSYEQYF	TGTGCCACCAGCAGACCGTACCTAGCGGAGGCGGCGAGCTCCTACGAGCAGTACTTC
TRBV20-1	TRBJ2-7	NA	TRBD2	16	CSATILAGGLDYEQYF	TGCAGTGCTACGATCCTAGCGGGAGGCTTGGACTACGAGCAGTACTTC
TRBV11-2	TRBJ2-4	few	NA	14	CASSLDPGVNIQYF	TGTGCCAGCAGCTTAGATCCAGGGGTGAACATTCAGTACTTC
TRBV20-1	TRBJ1-5	few	NA	14	CSARDQGGLQPQHF	TGCAGTGCTAGAGATCAGGGCGGGCTTCAGCCCCAGCATTTT
TRBV5-6	TRBJ2-3	NA	NA	15	CASSRPGPSTDTQYF	TGTGCCAGCAGCAGACCGGGACCGAGCACAGATACGCAGTATTTT
TRBV29-1	TRBJ2-7	few	TRBD2	19	CSVESRGSRGSGRTYEQYF	TGCAGCGTTGAAAGTCGGGGTTCTCGGGGTAGCGGGAGGACCTACGAGCAGTACTTC
TRBV4-2	TRBJ1-2	once	NA	14	CASSQDGERGGYTF	TGTGCCAGCAGCCAAGATGGGGAAAGAGGTGGCTACACCTTC
TRBV7-2	TRBJ1-5	many	NA	14	CASSPHRGNQPQHF	TGTGCCAGCAGCCCCCACAGGGGCAATCAGCCCCAGCATTTT
TRBV7-9	TRBJ2-2	NA	NA	16	CASSLIRLDVWGELFF	TGTGCCAGCAGCCTTATACGACTAGACGTTTGGGGGGAGCTGTTTTTT
TRBV20-1	TRBJ2-1	once	TRBD2	15	CSASIGGLANNEQFF	TGCAGTGCTAGTATCGGCGGACTAGCTAACAATGAGCAGTTCTTC
TRBV27	TRBJ2-5	NA	NA	15	CASHRRASIIDEQYF	TGTGCCAGCCATCGACGGGCCAGTATTATTGATGAGCAGTACTTC
TRBV7-6	TRBJ2-3	NA	TRBD1	19	CASSQTITGTGFGTDTQYF	TGTGCCAGCAGCCAAACTATCACCGGGACAGGGTTCGGCACAGATACGCAGTATTTT
TRBV9	TRBJ2-5	NA	NA	13	CASSVEKEETQYF	TGTGCCAGCAGCGTAGAAAAAGAAGAGACCCAGTACTTC
TRBV4-2	TRBJ2-5	NA	NA	15	CASSQAELMVETQYF	TGTGCCAGCAGCCAAGCGGAACTGATGGTGGAGACCCAGTACTTC
TRBV5-1	TRBJ2-1	once	TRBD2	15	CASSRRGGQDNEQFF	TGCGCCAGCAGCCGGCGGGGGGGCCAGGACAATGAGCAGTTCTTC
TRBV6-2/TRBV6-3	TRBJ2-7	NA	TRBD2	17	CASRPPGLAGSSYEQYF	TGTGCCAGCAGACCGCCGGGACTAGCGGGCAGCTCCTACGAGCAGTACTTC
TRBV29-1	TRBJ2-7	NA	NA	15	CSVAGTVSSYNEQYF	TGCAGCGTCGCCGGGACGGTGAGCTCCTACAATGAGCAGTACTTC
TRBV7-2	TRBJ2-3	NA	NA	14	CASSFNRTRDTQYF	TGTGCCAGCAGCTTCAACAGGACCAGAGATACGCAGTATTTT
TRBV28	TRBJ1-2	few	NA	15	CASRSTLTFNYGYTF	TGTGCCAGCAGGAGCACCCTCACCTTCAACTATGGCTACACCTTC